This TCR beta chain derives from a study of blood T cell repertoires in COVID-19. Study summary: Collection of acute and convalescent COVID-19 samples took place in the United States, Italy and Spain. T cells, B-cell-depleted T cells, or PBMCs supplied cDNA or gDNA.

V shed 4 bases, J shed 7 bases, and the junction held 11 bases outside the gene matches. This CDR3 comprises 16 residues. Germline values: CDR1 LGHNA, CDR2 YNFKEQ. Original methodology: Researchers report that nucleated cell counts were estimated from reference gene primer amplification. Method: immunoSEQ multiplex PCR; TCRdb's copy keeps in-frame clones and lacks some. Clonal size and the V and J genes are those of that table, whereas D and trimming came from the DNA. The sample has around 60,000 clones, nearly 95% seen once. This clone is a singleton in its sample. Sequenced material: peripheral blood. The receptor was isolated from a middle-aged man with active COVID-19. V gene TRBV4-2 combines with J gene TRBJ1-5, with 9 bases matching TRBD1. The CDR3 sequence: CASSRRTGTGTQPQHF. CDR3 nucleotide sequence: TGTGCCAGCAGCCGGCGGACAGGGACAGGGACCCAGCCCCAGCATTTT.